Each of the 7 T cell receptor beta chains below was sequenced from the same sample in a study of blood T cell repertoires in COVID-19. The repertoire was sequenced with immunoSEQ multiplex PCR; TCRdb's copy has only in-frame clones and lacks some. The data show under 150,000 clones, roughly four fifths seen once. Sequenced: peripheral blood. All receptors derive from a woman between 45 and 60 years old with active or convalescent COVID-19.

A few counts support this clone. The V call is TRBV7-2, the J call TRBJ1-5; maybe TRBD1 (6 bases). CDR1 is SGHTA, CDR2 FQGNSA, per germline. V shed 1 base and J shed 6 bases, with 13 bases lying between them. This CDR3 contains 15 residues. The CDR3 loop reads CASSLGNRVGQPQHF. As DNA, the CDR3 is TGTGCCAGCAGCTTAGGAAACAGGGTGGGTCAGCCCCAGCATTTT.

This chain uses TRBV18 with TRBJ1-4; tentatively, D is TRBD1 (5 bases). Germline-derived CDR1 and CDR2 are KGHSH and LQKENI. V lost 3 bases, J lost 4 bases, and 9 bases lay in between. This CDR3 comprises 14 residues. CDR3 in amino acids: CASSPGGSNEKLFF. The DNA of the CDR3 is TGTGCCAGCTCACCCGGGGGAAGTAATGAAAAACTGTTTTTT.

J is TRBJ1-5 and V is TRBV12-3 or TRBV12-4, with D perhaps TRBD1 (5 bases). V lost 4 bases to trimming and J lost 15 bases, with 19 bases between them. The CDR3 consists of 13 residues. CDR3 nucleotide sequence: TGTGCCAGCAGTTCGCAAGGGGAGGCCTCCTGGCATTTT. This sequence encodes CASSSQGEASWHF.

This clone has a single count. The CDR3 is CASSPAASGTDTQYF. The CDR3 DNA follows: TGCGCCAGCAGCCCAGCGGCATCGGGGACAGATACGCAGTATTTT. The chain combines TRBV5-1 with TRBJ2-3, with TRBD2 as a possible D gene (5 bases). V gave up 4 bases and J gave up 3 bases, with 15 bases separating them. This CDR3 contains 15 residues. CDR1 and CDR2 (germline): SGHRS, YFSETQ. Together with reference TRBV5-1 and TRBJ2-3, the CDR3 gives the full variable domain: KAGVTQTPRYLIKTRGQQVTLSCSPISGHRSVSWYQQTPGQGLQFLFEYFSETQRNKGNFPGRFSGRQFSNSRSEMNVSTLELGDSALYLCASSPAASGTDTQYFGPGTRLTVL.

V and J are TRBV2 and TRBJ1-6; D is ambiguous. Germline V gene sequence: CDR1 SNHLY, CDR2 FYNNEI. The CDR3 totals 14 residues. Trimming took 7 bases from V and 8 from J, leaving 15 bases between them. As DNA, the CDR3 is TGTGCCAGCACGAGGGAGAATATGGATTCACCCCTCCACTTT. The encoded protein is CASTRENMDSPLHF.

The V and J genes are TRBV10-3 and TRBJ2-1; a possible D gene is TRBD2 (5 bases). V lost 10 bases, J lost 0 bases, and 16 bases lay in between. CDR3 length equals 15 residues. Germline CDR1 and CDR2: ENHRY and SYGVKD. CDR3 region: CASTVRGRSYNEQFF. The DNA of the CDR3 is TGTGCCAGTACGGTCCGGGGTCGCTCCTACAATGAGCAGTTCTTC.

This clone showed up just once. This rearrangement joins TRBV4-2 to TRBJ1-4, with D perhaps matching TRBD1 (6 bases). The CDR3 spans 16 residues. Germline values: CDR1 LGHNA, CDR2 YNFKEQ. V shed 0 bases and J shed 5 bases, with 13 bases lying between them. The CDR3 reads CASSQDLRGANEKLFF. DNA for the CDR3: TGTGCCAGCAGCCAAGATCTCAGGGGCGCGAATGAAAAACTGTTTTTT.